A single sample is the source of the 20 T cell receptor beta chains below, sequenced in a study of T cell responses to AZD1222 COVID-19 vaccine. Data came from immunoSEQ multiplex PCR; TCRdb stores just in-frame clones and leaves some out. Among approximately 160,000 clones listed, 70% to 90% were seen once. This material consisted of peripheral blood, taken on day 0 of MenACWY control vaccination. These receptors were obtained from an adult in good health.

As DNA, the CDR3 is TGTGCCAGTAGCCCTGGAGGGTATGGCTACACCTTC. Translating it yields CASSPGGYGYTF. The genes are TRBV19 and TRBJ1-2, with D hard to call. In germline, CDR1 is LNHDA, CDR2 SQIVND (reference sequence). CDR3 length: 12 amino acids. The V end was cut by 6 bases, the J end by 5 bases, with 10 bases between.

The gene calls are TRBV19 and TRBJ2-1; TRBD1 agrees at 8 bases. The ends lost 5 bases at V and 9 bases at J; junction bases unmatched: 3. This CDR3 spans 12 amino acids. Germline V lookup: CDR1 LNHDA, CDR2 SQIVND (reference sequence). DNA of the CDR3: TGTGCCAGTAGTCCCGACAGGGGTGAGCAGTTCTTC. Protein sequence: CASSPDRGEQFF.

The chain is built from TRBV5-4 and TRBJ2-7; 11 nucleotides align to TRBD2. Germline CDR1 and CDR2: SGHNT and YYREEE (reference sequence). This CDR3 comprises 15 residues. J gave up 5 bases and V 4 bases, and 8 bases lay outside the gene matches. CDR3 loop: CASSQVAGGPNEQYF. In DNA form, the CDR3 reads TGTGCCAGCAGCCAAGTAGCGGGAGGGCCAAACGAGCAGTACTTC.

J is TRBJ1-1 and V is TRBV14; TRBD1 might be the D (6 bases). The CDR3 spans 13 residues. Germline CDR1 is SGHDN and CDR2 is FVKESK. V was clipped by 5 bases and J by 6 bases, with 13 bases between them. CDR3 sequence reads: CASSFDRYSEAFF. CDR3 DNA: TGTGCCAGCAGCTTTGACAGGTACTCTGAAGCTTTCTTT.

The CDR3 DNA follows: TGTGCCAGCAGCCAATTGGCCGGGATCCCCGGGGAGCTGTTTTTT. Translating it yields CASSQLAGIPGELFF. V is TRBV14 and J is TRBJ2-2; D may be TRBD2 (5 bases). The CDR3 loop spans 15 amino acids. Looked up from germline, CDR1 is SGHDN and CDR2 is FVKESK. Trimming took off 2 bases at V and 6 bases at J, with 13 bases between the two ends.

This chain links TRBV29-1 with TRBJ1-1; possibly TRBD1 for D (5 bases). Germline CDR1 SQVTM, CDR2 ANQGSEA. The V end was cut by 7 bases, the J end by 3 bases, with 12 bases between. The CDR3 runs 12 residues. The CDR3 loop reads CSALSGDTEAFF. CDR3 bases: TGCAGCGCCTTATCGGGGGACACTGAAGCTTTCTTT.

This clone was counted a single time. The V call is TRBV5-1, the J call TRBJ2-2, with 7 bases matching TRBD2. J was trimmed by 1 base and V by 4 bases; bases with no gene match: 7. The CDR3 runs 16 residues. Germline V gives CDR1 SGHRS, CDR2 YFSETQ. CDR3 nucleotides: TGCGCCAGCAGCCCAATGGGGGGGATGAACACCGGGGAGCTGTTTTTT. Translating gives CASSPMGGMNTGELFF.

This CDR3 reads CASSLGRGGQETQYF. In DNA form, the CDR3 reads TGTGCCAGCAGCTTGGGGAGGGGGGGCCAGGAGACCCAGTACTTC. V is TRBV5-4 and J is TRBJ2-5; D might be TRBD2 (7 bases). The CDR3 has 15 amino acids. Germline V lookup: CDR1 SGHNT, CDR2 YYREEE (reference sequence). Trimming took off 0 bases at V and 5 bases at J, with 14 bases between the two ends.

This sequence joins TRBV5-1 and TRBJ1-1; tentatively, D is TRBD1 (5 bases). Between the trimmed V and J ends, which lost 7 bases and 0 bases, there was a span of 16 bases. The CDR3 has 15 amino acids. Germline V gives CDR1 SGHRS, CDR2 YFSETQ. CDR3 amino acids: CASGREGRMNTEAFF. The CDR3 DNA sequence: TGCGCCAGCGGACGAGAGGGGAGAATGAACACTGAAGCTTTCTTT.

The chain joins TRBV10-3 to TRBJ2-5, with D uncertain. V lost 0 bases and J 1 base, leaving 12 bases between the germline ends. Looked up from germline, CDR1 is ENHRY and CDR2 is SYGVKD. The CDR3 runs to 16 residues. The CDR3 loop reads CAISESGWATQETQYF. CDR3 sequence (DNA): TGTGCCATCAGTGAGTCGGGTTGGGCCACCCAAGAGACCCAGTACTTC.

Only one count was recorded for this clone. V gene TRBV10-3 combines with J gene TRBJ2-6; no reliable D call. V dropped 6 bases and J dropped 0 bases, with 3 bases sitting between them. This CDR3 has 13 amino acids. Looked up from germline, CDR1 is ENHRY and CDR2 is SYGVKD. The CDR3 DNA reads TGTGCCATCAGCGGCTCTGGGGCCAACGTCCTGACTTTC. This encodes CAISGSGANVLTF.

This chain uses TRBV25-1 with TRBJ2-2; 9 positions match TRBD1. V dropped 7 bases and J dropped 4; count of bases not matched to a gene: 4. Germline assignment: CDR1 MGHDK and CDR2 SYGVNS. The CDR3 sequence is 14 residues long. CDR3 sequence reads: CASIGTGFTGELFF. CDR3 sequence (DNA): TGTGCCAGCATTGGGACAGGGTTCACCGGGGAGCTGTTTTTT.

This chain uses TRBV10-3 with TRBJ1-1; tentatively, D is TRBD1 (5 bases). Germline lookup yields CDR1 ENHRY and CDR2 SYGVKD. V was trimmed by 8 bases and J by 7 bases, leaving 17 bases between them. The CDR3 runs to 13 residues. The CDR3 spells CAICPGGMGEAFF. The CDR3 DNA reads TGTGCCATCTGTCCTGGGGGGATGGGTGAAGCTTTCTTT.

The rearrangement uses TRBV28 and TRBJ1-5; D not resolved. Germline values: CDR1 MDHEN, CDR2 SYDVKM. The CDR3 contains 12 residues. The ends were cut back, 6 bases at V and 7 bases at J, with 10 bases in the middle. This CDR3 is CASSPLMQPQHF. The DNA for the CDR3 is TGTGCCAGCAGCCCCTTGATGCAGCCCCAGCATTTT.

The chain carries TRBV5-1 and TRBJ1-5; 7 nucleotides align to TRBD1. The CDR3 is 15 residues long. V lost 5 bases and J lost 6; bases outside the gene matches: 11. Germline V gene data show CDR1 as SGHRS and CDR2 as YFSETQ. Written as DNA, the CDR3 is TGCGCCAGCAGTACAGGGGACGGAGTAAGTCAGCCCCAGCATTTT. Translation gives CASSTGDGVSQPQHF.

The chain recombines TRBV1 with TRBJ1-3. TRBV1 represents a pseudogene. This CDR3 is 16 amino acids long. The DNA for the CDR3 is TGCACCAGCAGCTTTAGACCCCTGAGCTCTGGAAACACCATATATTTT. Protein sequence: CTSSFRPLSSGNTIYF.

The chain recombines TRBV7-2 with TRBJ2-1; weak D call: TRBD2 (7 bases). The CDR3 contains 15 residues. V lost 0 bases, J lost 8 bases, and 14 bases lay in between. CDR1 is SGHTA, CDR2 FQGNSA, per germline. The CDR3 sequence is CASSLAGWEGDEQFF. DNA of the CDR3: TGTGCCAGCAGCTTAGCGGGCTGGGAGGGGGATGAGCAGTTCTTC.

As to this clone: Different DNA sequences within this sample yield the same CDR3. The chain combines TRBV15 with TRBJ2-7; D remains ambiguous. This CDR3 spans 13 amino acids. Trimming removed 0 bases from V and 3 bases from J, with 6 bases in between. The V gene's germline CDR1 is LNHNV and CDR2 YYDKDF (reference sequence). The CDR3 loop reads CATSRDRDYEQYF. The DNA of the CDR3 is TGTGCCACCAGCAGAGATCGAGACTACGAGCAGTACTTC. Looking up the rest from reference TRBV15 and TRBJ2-7 gives the full variable domain: DAMVIQNPRYQVTQFGKPVTLSCSQTLNHNVMYWYQQKSSQAPKLLFHYYDKDFNNEADTPDNFQSRRPNTSFCFLDIRSPGLGDTAMYLCATSRDRDYEQYFGPGTRLTVT.

Only a few counts were recorded for this clone. The rearrangement joins TRBV7-2 to TRBJ1-2; D uncertain. CDR1 is SGHTA and CDR2 is FQGNSA in the germline V gene. Trimming took 0 bases from V and 7 from J, leaving 9 bases between them. The CDR3 consists of 13 residues. The CDR3 DNA reads as TGTGCCAGCAGCTTAGCAGGCAGTAGTGGCTACACCTTC. Translated: CASSLAGSSGYTF.

V and J are TRBV6-6 and TRBJ1-3; D gene uncertain. The germline V gene has CDR1 MNHNY and CDR2 SVGAGI (reference sequence). The length of the CDR3 is 13 residues. Trimming pared 2 bases from V and 6 bases from J, leaving 8 bases between. CDR3 protein: CASSYTEENTIYF. The CDR3 DNA follows: TGTGCCAGCAGTTACACGGAGGAAAACACCATATATTTT.